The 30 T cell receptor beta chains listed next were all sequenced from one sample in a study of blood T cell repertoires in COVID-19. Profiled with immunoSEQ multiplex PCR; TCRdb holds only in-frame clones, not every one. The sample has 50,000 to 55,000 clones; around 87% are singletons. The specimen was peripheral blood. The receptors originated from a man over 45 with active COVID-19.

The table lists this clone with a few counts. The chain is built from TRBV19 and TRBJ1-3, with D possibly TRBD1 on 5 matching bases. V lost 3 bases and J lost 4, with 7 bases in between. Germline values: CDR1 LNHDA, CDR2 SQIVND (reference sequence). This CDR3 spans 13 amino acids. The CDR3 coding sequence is TGTGCCAGTAGTATGGACATGGGAAACACCATATATTTT. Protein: CASSMDMGNTIYF. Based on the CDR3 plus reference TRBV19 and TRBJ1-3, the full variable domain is DGGITQSPKYLFRKEGQNVTLSCEQNLNHDAMYWYRQDPGQGLRLIYYSQIVNDFQKGDIAEGYSVSREKKESFPLTVTSAQKNPTAFYLCASSMDMGNTIYFGEGSWLTVV.

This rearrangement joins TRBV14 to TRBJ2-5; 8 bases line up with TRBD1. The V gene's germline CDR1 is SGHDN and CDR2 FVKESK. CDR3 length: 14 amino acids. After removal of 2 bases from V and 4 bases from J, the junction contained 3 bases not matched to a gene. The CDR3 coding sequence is TGTGCCAGCAGCCAAAGGACAGGGCTAGAGACCCAGTACTTC. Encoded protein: CASSQRTGLETQYF.

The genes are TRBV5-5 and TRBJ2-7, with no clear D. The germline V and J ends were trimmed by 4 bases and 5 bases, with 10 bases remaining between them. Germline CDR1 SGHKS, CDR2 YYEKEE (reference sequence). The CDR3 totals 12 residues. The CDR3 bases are TGTGCCAGCAGCCTAACGATCCACGAGCAGTACTTC. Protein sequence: CASSLTIHEQYF.

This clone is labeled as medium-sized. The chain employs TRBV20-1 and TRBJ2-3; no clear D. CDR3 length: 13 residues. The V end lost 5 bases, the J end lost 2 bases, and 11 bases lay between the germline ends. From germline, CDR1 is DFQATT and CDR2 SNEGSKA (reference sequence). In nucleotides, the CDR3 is TGCAGTGCTGGTGGTGTCTCCACAGATACGCAGTATTTT. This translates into CSAGGVSTDTQYF.

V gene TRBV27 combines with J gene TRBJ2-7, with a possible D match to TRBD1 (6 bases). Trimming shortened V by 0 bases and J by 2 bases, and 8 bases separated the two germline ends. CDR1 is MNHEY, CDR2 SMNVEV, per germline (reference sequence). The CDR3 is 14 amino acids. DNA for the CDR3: TGTGCCAGCAGTTTATCCAGGGGCCCCTACGAGCAGTACTTC. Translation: CASSLSRGPYEQYF.

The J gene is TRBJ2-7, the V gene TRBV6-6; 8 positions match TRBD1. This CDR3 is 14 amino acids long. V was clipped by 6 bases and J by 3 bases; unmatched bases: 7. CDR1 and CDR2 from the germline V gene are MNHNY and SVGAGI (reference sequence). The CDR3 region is CASRSGGVNYEQYF. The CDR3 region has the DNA TGTGCCAGCAGGTCAGGGGGCGTTAACTACGAGCAGTACTTC.

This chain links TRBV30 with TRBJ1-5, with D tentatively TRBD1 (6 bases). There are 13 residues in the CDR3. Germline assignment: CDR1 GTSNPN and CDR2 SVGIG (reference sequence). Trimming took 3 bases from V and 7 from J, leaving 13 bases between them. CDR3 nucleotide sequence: TGTGCCTGGAGCAGGGGACGGGACCAGCCCCAGCATTTT. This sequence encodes CAWSRGRDQPQHF.

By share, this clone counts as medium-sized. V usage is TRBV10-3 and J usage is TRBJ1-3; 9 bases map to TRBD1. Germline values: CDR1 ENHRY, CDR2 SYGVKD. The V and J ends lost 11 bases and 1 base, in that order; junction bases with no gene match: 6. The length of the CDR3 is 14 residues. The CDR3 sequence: CAGQGLLSGNTIYF. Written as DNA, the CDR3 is TGTGCCGGACAGGGGTTGCTTTCTGGAAACACCATATATTTT.

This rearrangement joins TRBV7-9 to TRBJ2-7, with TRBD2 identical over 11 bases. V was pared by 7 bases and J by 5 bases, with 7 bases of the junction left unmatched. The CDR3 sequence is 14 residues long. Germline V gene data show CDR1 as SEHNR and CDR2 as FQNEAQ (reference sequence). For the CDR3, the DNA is TGTGCCAGCAACCTAGCGGGAGGCCCGGACGAGCAGTACTTC. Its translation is CASNLAGGPDEQYF. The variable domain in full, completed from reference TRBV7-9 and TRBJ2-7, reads DTGVSQNPRHKITKRGQNVTFRCDPISEHNRLYWYRQTLGQGPEFLTYFQNEAQLEKSRLLSDRFSAERPKGSFSTLEIQRTEQGDSAMYLCASNLAGGPDEQYFGPGTRLTVT.

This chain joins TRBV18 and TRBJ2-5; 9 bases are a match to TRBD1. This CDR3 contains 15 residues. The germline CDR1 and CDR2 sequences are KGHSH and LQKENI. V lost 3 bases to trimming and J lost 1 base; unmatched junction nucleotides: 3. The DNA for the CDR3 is TGTGCCAGCTCACCTCTACAGGGGGCCCAAGAGACCCAGTACTTC. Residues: CASSPLQGAQETQYF.

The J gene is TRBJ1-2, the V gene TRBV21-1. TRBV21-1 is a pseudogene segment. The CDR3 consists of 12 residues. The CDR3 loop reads CASFLRPGDYAF. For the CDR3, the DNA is TGTGCCAGCTTCTTAAGGCCAGGGGACTACGCCTTC.

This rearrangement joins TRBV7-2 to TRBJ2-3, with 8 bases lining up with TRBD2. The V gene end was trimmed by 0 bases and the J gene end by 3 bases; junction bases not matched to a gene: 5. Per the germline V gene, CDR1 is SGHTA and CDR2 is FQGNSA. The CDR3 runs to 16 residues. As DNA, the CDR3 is TGTGCCAGCAGCTTAGCGAGCGGCGGGGGGACAGATACGCAGTATTTT. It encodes CASSLASGGGTDTQYF.

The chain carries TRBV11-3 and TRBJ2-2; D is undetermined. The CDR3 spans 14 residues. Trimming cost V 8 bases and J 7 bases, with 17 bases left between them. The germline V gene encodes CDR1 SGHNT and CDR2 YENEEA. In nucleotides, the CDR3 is TGTGCCAGCTCCCCTCCCACCGACAACGGGGAGCTGTTTTTT. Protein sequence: CASSPPTDNGELFF.

This CDR3 is CASSLNRGSGWNEQYF. The CDR3 bases are TGTGCCAGCAGCTTAAACAGGGGAAGCGGGTGGAACGAGCAGTACTTC. This chain uses TRBV11-2 with TRBJ2-7, with D perhaps matching TRBD1 (7 bases). V was clipped by 2 bases and J by 5 bases, with 19 bases between them. The germline CDR1 and CDR2 sequences are SGHAT and FQNNGV. The CDR3 sequence is 16 residues long.

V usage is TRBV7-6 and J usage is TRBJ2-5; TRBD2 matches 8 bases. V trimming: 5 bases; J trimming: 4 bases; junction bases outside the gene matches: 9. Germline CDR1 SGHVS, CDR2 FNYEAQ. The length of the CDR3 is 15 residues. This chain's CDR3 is CASSGVRGGGETQYF. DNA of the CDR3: TGTGCCAGCAGCGGGGTACGGGGGGGCGGAGAGACCCAGTACTTC.

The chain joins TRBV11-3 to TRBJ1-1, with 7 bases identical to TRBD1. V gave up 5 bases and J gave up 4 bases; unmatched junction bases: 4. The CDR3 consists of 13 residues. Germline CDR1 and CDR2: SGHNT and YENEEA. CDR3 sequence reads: CASSTRDSTEAFF. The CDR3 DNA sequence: TGTGCCAGCAGCACCCGGGACAGCACTGAAGCTTTCTTT.

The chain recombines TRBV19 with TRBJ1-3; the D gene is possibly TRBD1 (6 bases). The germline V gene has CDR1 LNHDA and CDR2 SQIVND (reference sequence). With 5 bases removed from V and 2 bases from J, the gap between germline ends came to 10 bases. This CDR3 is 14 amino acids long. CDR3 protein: CASSLRGPGNTIYF. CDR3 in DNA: TGTGCCAGTAGTTTGCGGGGGCCTGGAAACACCATATATTTT.

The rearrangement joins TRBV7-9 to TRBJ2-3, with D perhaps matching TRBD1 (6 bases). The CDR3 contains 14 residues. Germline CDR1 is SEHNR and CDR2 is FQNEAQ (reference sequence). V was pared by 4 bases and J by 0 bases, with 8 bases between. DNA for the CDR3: TGTGCCAGCAGCTCGCAGGGGAGCACAGATACGCAGTATTTT. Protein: CASSSQGSTDTQYF.

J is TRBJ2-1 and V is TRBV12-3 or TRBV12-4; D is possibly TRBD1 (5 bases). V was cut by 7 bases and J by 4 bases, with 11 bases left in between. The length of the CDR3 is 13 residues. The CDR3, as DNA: TGTGCCAGCACCCCCAGGGAATACAATGAGCAGTTCTTC. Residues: CASTPREYNEQFF.

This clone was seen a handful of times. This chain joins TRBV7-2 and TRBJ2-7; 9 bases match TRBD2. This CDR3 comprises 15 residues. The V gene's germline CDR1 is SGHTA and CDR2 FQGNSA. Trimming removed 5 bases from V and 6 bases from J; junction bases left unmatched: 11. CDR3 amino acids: CASSPEGGLAFEQYF. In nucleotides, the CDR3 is TGTGCCAGCAGCCCCGAAGGCGGACTAGCGTTCGAGCAGTACTTC.

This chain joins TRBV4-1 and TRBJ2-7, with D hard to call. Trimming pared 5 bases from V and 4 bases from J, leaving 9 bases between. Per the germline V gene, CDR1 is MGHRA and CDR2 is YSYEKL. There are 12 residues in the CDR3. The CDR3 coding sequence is TGCGCCAGCAGCATCCCCGGTTACGAGCAGTACTTC. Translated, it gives CASSIPGYEQYF.

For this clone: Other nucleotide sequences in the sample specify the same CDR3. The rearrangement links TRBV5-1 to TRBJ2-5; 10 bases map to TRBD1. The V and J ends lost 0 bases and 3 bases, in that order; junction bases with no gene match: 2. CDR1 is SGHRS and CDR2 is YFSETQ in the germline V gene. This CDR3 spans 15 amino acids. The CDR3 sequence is CASSLAGTGEETQYF. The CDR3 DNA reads TGCGCCAGCAGCTTGGCGGGGACAGGGGAAGAGACCCAGTACTTC.

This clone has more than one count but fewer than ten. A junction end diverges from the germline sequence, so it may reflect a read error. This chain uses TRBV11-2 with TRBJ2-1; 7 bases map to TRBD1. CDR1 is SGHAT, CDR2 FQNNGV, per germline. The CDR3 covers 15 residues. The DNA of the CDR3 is TGTGCCAGCAGCGTAGACAGGGTTTCGGGTAATGAGCAGTTCTTC. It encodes CASSVDRVSGNEQFF.

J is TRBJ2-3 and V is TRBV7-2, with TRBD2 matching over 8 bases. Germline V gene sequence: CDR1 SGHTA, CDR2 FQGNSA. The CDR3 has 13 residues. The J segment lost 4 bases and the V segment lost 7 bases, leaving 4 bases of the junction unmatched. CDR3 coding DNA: TGTGCCAGCAACGCGGGGGGAGCAGATACGCAGTATTTT. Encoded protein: CASNAGGADTQYF.

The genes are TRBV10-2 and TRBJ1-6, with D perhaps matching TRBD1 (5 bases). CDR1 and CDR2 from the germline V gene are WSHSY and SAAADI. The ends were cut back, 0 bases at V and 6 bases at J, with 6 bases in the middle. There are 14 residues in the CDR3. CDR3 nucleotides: TGCGCCAGCAGTGAGTCGGGACTTAATTCACCCCTCCACTTT. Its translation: CASSESGLNSPLHF.

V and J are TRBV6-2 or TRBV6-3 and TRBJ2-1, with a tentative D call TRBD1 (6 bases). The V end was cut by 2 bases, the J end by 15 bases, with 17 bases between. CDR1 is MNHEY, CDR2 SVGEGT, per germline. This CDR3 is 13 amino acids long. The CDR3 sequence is CASSYPGAALWFF. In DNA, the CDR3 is TGTGCCAGCAGTTACCCAGGGGCAGCGTTGTGGTTCTTC.

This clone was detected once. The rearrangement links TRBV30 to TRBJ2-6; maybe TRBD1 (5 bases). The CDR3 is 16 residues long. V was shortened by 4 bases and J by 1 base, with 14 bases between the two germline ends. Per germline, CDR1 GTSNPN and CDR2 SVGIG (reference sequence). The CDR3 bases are TGTGCCTGGACCAGAATGGGGCAGTCTGGGGCCAACGTCCTGACTTTC. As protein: CAWTRMGQSGANVLTF.

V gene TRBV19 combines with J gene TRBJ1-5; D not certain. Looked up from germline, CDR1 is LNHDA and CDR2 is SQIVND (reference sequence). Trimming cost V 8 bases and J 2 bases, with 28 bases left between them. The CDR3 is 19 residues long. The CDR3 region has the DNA TGTGCCAGTTCGCCCCGGGTGAGGCGGCCGGATGTGGGCAATCAGCCCCAGCATTTT. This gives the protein CASSPRVRRPDVGNQPQHF.

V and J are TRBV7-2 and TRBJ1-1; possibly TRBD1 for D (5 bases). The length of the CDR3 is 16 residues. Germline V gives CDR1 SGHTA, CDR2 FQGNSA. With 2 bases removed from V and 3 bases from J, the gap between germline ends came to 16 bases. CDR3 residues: CASSLNLGQIYTEAFF. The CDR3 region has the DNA TGTGCCAGCAGCTTAAATCTCGGACAAATCTACACTGAAGCTTTCTTT.

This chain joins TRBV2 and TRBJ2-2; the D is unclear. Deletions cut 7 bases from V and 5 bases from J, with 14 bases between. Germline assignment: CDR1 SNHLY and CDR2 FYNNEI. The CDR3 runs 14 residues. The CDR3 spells CASKAGSDTGELFF. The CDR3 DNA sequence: TGTGCCAGCAAGGCCGGGTCCGATACCGGGGAGCTGTTTTTT.